The 31 T cell receptor beta chains listed next were all sequenced from one sample in a study of blood T cell repertoires in COVID-19. Measured with immunoSEQ multiplex PCR; TCRdb has only the in-frame clones, and not every one. The sample records just over 150,000 clones, roughly 90% being singletons. Material: PBMCs or T cells enriched from blood (not recorded which). Source of these receptors: a woman in her forties or fifties who had recovered from COVID-19.

The rearrangement links TRBV5-6 to TRBJ2-7; tentatively, D is TRBD2 (6 bases). This CDR3 is built from 13 residues. Germline V CDR1 and CDR2: SGHDT, YYEEEE. V lost 9 bases and J lost 2, with 15 bases in between. Here the CDR3 reads CATALRGTYEQYF. CDR3 sequence (DNA): TGTGCCACCGCTTTACGGGGGACCTACGAGCAGTACTTC.

The CDR3, as DNA: TGTGCCAGCAGTTACTCGATAGCGGGTCCCTATGGCTACACCTTC. As protein: CASSYSIAGPYGYTF. The V call is TRBV6-5, the J call TRBJ1-2; no reliable D call. V was trimmed by 0 bases and J by 4 bases, leaving 12 bases between them. The CDR3 sequence is 15 residues long. Germline values: CDR1 MNHEY, CDR2 SVGAGI.

V gene TRBV10-1 combines with J gene TRBJ1-2; 10 bases are shared with TRBD1. This CDR3 is 13 amino acids long. Germline V gene sequence: CDR1 WNHNN, CDR2 SYGVQD (reference sequence). The DNA of the CDR3 is TGCGTAACATCGGGACAGGGGAACTATGGCTACACCTTC. Protein sequence: CVTSGQGNYGYTF.

The CDR3 nucleotides are TGCAGCGCGAACGGGCTAGCGGACTACAATGAGCAGTTCTTC. Translating gives CSANGLADYNEQFF. The rearrangement links TRBV29-1 to TRBJ2-1, with TRBD2 identical over 7 bases. This CDR3 spans 14 amino acids. Germline V gene data show CDR1 as SQVTM and CDR2 as ANQGSEA. V trimming: 7 bases; J trimming: 3 bases; junction bases outside the gene matches: 9.

This rearrangement joins TRBV6-5 to TRBJ2-5, with 8 bases identical to TRBD2. Germline CDR1 and CDR2: MNHEY and SVGAGI. V gave up 4 bases and J gave up 3 bases; unmatched junction bases: 7. This CDR3 spans 15 amino acids. CDR3 loop: CASSSQPGGKETQYF. CDR3 nucleotides: TGTGCCAGCAGTTCCCAACCGGGGGGGAAAGAGACCCAGTACTTC.

The chain combines TRBV7-2 with TRBJ2-1; TRBD1 matches 8 bases. The germline V gene has CDR1 SGHTA and CDR2 FQGNSA. V was pared by 4 bases and J by 9 bases, with 11 bases of the junction left unmatched. This CDR3 has 15 residues. The CDR3 spells CASSSGTGPATEQFF. In DNA, the CDR3 is TGTGCCAGCAGCTCCGGGACAGGCCCCGCCACTGAGCAGTTCTTC.

The rearrangement joins TRBV12-3 or TRBV12-4 to TRBJ1-6; D gene uncertain. CDR3 length: 11 amino acids. V dropped 5 bases and J dropped 9 bases, with 5 bases sitting between them. CDR3 sequence (DNA): TGTGCCAGCAGTCTCAGTTCACCCCTCCACTTT. It encodes CASSLSSPLHF.

The chain couples TRBV29-1 to TRBJ2-3; 10 nucleotides agree with TRBD2. The CDR3 has 13 amino acids. Germline V gives CDR1 SQVTM, CDR2 ANQGSEA. After removal of 7 bases from V and 3 bases from J, the junction contained 4 bases not matched to a gene. CDR3 DNA: TGCAGCGACCGGACTAGCGGAACAGATACGCAGTATTTT. Protein: CSDRTSGTDTQYF.

The rearrangement uses TRBV7-6 and TRBJ2-5, with TRBD2 matching 9 bases. The CDR3 has 15 amino acids. With 3 bases clipped from V and 5 bases from J, the junction kept 7 bases outside the gene matches. Germline V gene lookup returns CDR1 SGHVS and CDR2 FNYEAQ. The CDR3, as DNA: TGTGCCAGCAGCTTCGTACTAGCGGGTGGTGAGACCCAGTACTTC. This encodes CASSFVLAGGETQYF.

The V and J genes are TRBV4-3 and TRBJ2-7; maybe TRBD1 (6 bases). V dropped 1 base and J dropped 3 bases, with 7 bases sitting between them. Germline assignment: CDR1 LGHNA and CDR2 YSLEER. This CDR3 has 13 amino acids. For the CDR3, the DNA is TGCGCCAGCAGCCAAGGGACAGACTACGAGCAGTACTTC. Translation gives CASSQGTDYEQYF.

V gene TRBV6-4 combines with J gene TRBJ1-4; maybe TRBD1 (5 bases). The V end was cut by 0 bases, the J end by 10 bases, with 9 bases between. The germline gives CDR1 MRHNA, CDR2 SNTAGT. CDR3 length: 13 amino acids. The CDR3 nucleotides are TGTGCCAGCAGTGACTCCCAGGGTGGAAAACTGTTTTTT. Translated: CASSDSQGGKLFF.

This chain uses TRBV28 with TRBJ2-7; 9 bases map to TRBD1. The CDR3 spans 14 residues. Germline CDR1 MDHEN, CDR2 SYDVKM. The junction had 6 bases not matched to a gene; V was cut back by 5 bases and J by 4 bases. The CDR3 DNA sequence: TGTGCCAGCAGTACACAGACAGGGGGTTACGAGCAGTACTTC. Translation: CASSTQTGGYEQYF. The complete variable domain, with remaining parts taken from reference TRBV28 and TRBJ2-7, reads DVKVTQSSRYLVKRTGEKVFLECVQDMDHENMFWYRQDPGLGLRLIYFSYDVKMKEKGDIPEGYSVSREKKERFSLILESASTNQTSMYLCASSTQTGGYEQYFGPGTRLTVT.

The chain carries TRBV5-5 and TRBJ1-1; D gene uncertain. V was clipped by 4 bases and J by 5 bases, with 15 bases between them. Germline V gene data show CDR1 as SGHKS and CDR2 as YYEKEE (reference sequence). The CDR3 has 14 residues. The CDR3 nucleotides read TGTGCCAGCAGCACCGGAGTGGCGAGAACTGAAGCTTTCTTT. Its translation is CASSTGVARTEAFF.

The chain has TRBV9 and TRBJ2-1, with D possibly matching TRBD2 (5 bases). Germline V gene lookup returns CDR1 SGDLS and CDR2 YYNGEE. The CDR3 is 17 amino acids. Trimming removed 5 bases from V and 6 bases from J, with 24 bases in between. The CDR3 DNA is TGTGCCAGCAGTGCTGTTGGGGAGCTGGTGGAATTCAATGAGCAGTTCTTC. Encoded protein: CASSAVGELVEFNEQFF.

The chain has TRBV11-3 and TRBJ2-3, with a possible D match to TRBD1 (5 bases). The CDR3 is 13 residues long. V dropped 0 bases and J dropped 9 bases, with 10 bases sitting between them. Germline V gene lookup returns CDR1 SGHNT and CDR2 YENEEA. The CDR3 loop reads CASSLDLRATQYF. The CDR3 nucleotides are TGTGCCAGCAGCTTAGATCTCAGGGCGACGCAGTATTTT.

Details on this clone: Lacking the conserved final phenylalanine or tryptophan, this CDR3 likely reflects a read error. The DNA is omitted, as the CDR3 cannot be located on it reliably, and the CDR3 follows TCRdb's listing. The chain joins TRBV13 to TRBJ1-5; the table's TRBD1 call for D was not verified on the DNA. CDR1 PRHDT and CDR2 FYEKMQ come from the germline V gene (reference sequence). The CDR3 has 13 amino acids, counting both end residues. The chain's CDR3 is CASSLGPQGAENV.

The chain joins TRBV27 to TRBJ2-5, with D perhaps matching TRBD1 (6 bases). V was cut by 6 bases and J by 1 base, with 24 bases left in between. The CDR3 totals 18 residues. Germline V gene lookup returns CDR1 MNHEY and CDR2 SMNVEV (reference sequence). The CDR3 DNA follows: TGTGCCAGCAGCTCATCACCCTTTGCGACAGGACTCCAAGAGACCCAGTACTTC. It encodes CASSSSPFATGLQETQYF.

The chain employs TRBV7-2 and TRBJ1-5, with D uncertain. This CDR3 has 13 residues. Trimming took off 4 bases at V and 7 bases at J, with 11 bases between the two ends. Germline V gene data show CDR1 as SGHTA and CDR2 as FQGNSA. CDR3 loop: CASSSQNEQPQHF. The CDR3 coding sequence is TGTGCCAGCAGCTCCCAAAACGAGCAGCCCCAGCATTTT.

The chain carries TRBV6-5 and TRBJ1-6; possible D gene TRBD1, 5 bases. Looked up from germline, CDR1 is MNHEY and CDR2 is SVGAGI. V was clipped by 6 bases and J by 6 bases, with 15 bases between them. The CDR3 covers 15 residues. The CDR3 here is CASRNTGEANSPLHF. CDR3 coding DNA: TGTGCCAGCAGAAACACAGGCGAAGCTAATTCACCCCTCCACTTT.

This sequence joins TRBV9 and TRBJ2-5; TRBD2 agrees at 10 bases. Germline V CDR1 and CDR2: SGDLS, YYNGEE. The V segment lost 0 bases and the J segment 4 bases; nucleotides outside the gene matches: 6. The CDR3 consists of 16 residues. CDR3 protein: CASSVAAGGPGETQYF. In DNA form, the CDR3 reads TGTGCCAGCAGCGTAGCAGCGGGGGGGCCGGGAGAGACCCAGTACTTC.

The J gene is TRBJ2-7, the V gene TRBV3-1 (or the pseudogene TRBV3-2); 12 nucleotides align to TRBD1. Germline CDR1 reads LGHDT; CDR2 reads YNNKEL (reference sequence). After removal of 4 bases from V and 9 bases from J, the junction contained 7 bases not matched to a gene. This CDR3 spans 14 amino acids. The CDR3: CASSPRDRGRGQYF. CDR3 bases: TGTGCCAGCAGCCCTCGGGACAGGGGGCGCGGGCAGTACTTC.

This rearrangement joins TRBV4-1 to TRBJ2-6; D is perhaps TRBD2 (6 bases). V was shortened by 3 bases and J by 1 base, with 16 bases between the two germline ends. CDR1 MGHRA and CDR2 YSYEKL come from the germline V gene. There are 18 residues in the CDR3. CDR3 protein: CASSQAGTGSSGANVLTF. The CDR3 bases are TGCGCCAGCAGCCAGGCCGGGACTGGGAGTTCTGGGGCCAACGTCCTGACTTTC.

The gene calls are TRBV7-9 and TRBJ1-2; no definite D call. The germline CDR1 and CDR2 sequences are SEHNR and FQNEAQ (reference sequence). CDR3 size: 12 residues. V was trimmed by 5 bases and J by 8 bases, leaving 12 bases between them. CDR3 residues: CASSLPRRGYTF. CDR3 DNA: TGTGCCAGCAGCCTTCCTAGGCGGGGCTACACCTTC.

This clone was recorded once. V is TRBV6-5 and J is TRBJ2-5; the D is unclear. CDR3 length: 13 amino acids. From germline, CDR1 is MNHEY and CDR2 SVGAGI. The germline V and J ends were trimmed by 6 bases and 3 bases, with 11 bases remaining between them. CDR3 bases: TGTGCCAGCAGGCGCCCCGACAAAGAGACCCAGTACTTC. Translating it yields CASRRPDKETQYF.

This chain connects TRBV2 to TRBJ1-5; 11 bases map to TRBD1. The V segment lost 4 bases and the J segment 5 bases; nucleotides outside the gene matches: 1. The germline gives CDR1 SNHLY, CDR2 FYNNEI. The CDR3 contains 14 residues. The CDR3 loop is CASSVDRGHQPQHF. The CDR3 nucleotides are TGTGCCAGCAGTGTGGACAGGGGGCATCAGCCCCAGCATTTT.

The chain combines TRBV4-1 with TRBJ2-7; TRBD2 aligns across 9 bases. After removal of 4 bases from V and 2 bases from J, the junction contained 9 bases not matched to a gene. Per the germline V gene, CDR1 is MGHRA and CDR2 is YSYEKL. The CDR3 extends over 16 amino acids. Here the CDR3 reads CASSPGAGGPTYEQYF. CDR3 in DNA: TGCGCCAGCAGCCCCGGAGCGGGGGGCCCCACCTACGAGCAGTACTTC.

In nucleotides, the CDR3 is TGTGCCAGCAGTGGCCGCAATTCACCCCTCCACTTT. Its protein product is CASSGRNSPLHF. The chain carries TRBV27 and TRBJ1-6; D is unclear. The length of the CDR3 is 12 residues. Germline CDR1 and CDR2: MNHEY and SMNVEV (reference sequence). The V end was cut by 5 bases, the J end by 7 bases, with 6 bases between.

The genes are TRBV7-2 and TRBJ2-6; tentatively, D is TRBD1 (5 bases). Germline CDR1 reads SGHTA; CDR2 reads FQGNSA. Trimming stripped 5 bases from V and 0 bases from J, with 14 bases between. CDR3 length: 17 residues. This CDR3 is CASSTIRQFSGANVLTF. For the CDR3, the DNA is TGTGCCAGCAGCACTATTCGACAGTTCTCTGGGGCCAACGTCCTGACTTTC.

This chain's CDR3 is CASSLMAGINGELFF. The CDR3 DNA reads TGTGCCAGCAGCTTAATGGCAGGCATTAACGGGGAGCTGTTTTTT. The chain links TRBV11-3 to TRBJ2-2; D uncertain. The CDR3 has 15 amino acids. V lost 2 bases and J lost 7, with 14 bases in between. In germline, CDR1 is SGHNT, CDR2 YENEEA.

V is TRBV6-5 and J is TRBJ2-7, with TRBD1 matching over 7 bases. CDR1 is MNHEY, CDR2 SVGAGI, per germline. CDR3 size: 13 residues. Unmatched junction bases numbered 8, after V lost 8 bases and J lost 4 bases. The chain's CDR3 is CASGRQGLYEQYF. The CDR3 region has the DNA TGTGCCAGCGGACGACAGGGTTTGTACGAGCAGTACTTC.

The gene calls are TRBV5-4 and TRBJ2-2, with D possibly being TRBD1 (6 bases). The CDR3 has 13 amino acids. Germline V gene sequence: CDR1 SGHNT, CDR2 YYREEE (reference sequence). Trimming left V 6 bases short and J 4 bases short, with 10 bases between. The CDR3 DNA reads as TGTGCCAGCAACGACAGGACCACCGGGGAGCTGTTTTTT. This encodes CASNDRTTGELFF.